Sequencing of this T cell receptor (beta chain) was carried out in a study of cytomegalovirus exposure and HLA in healthy donors. CDR1 and CDR2 from the germline V gene are SGHDT and YYEEEE. CDR3 size: 16 residues. Trimming at V came to 3 bases and at J to 2 bases, leaving 7 bases not matched to a gene. Amplification used 60 Vbeta primers and 13 Jbeta primers. The repertoire was sequenced with immunoSEQ multiplex PCR; TCRdb's copy has only in-frame clones and lacks some. The table lists 91,000 or so clones. The chain links TRBV5-6 to TRBJ1-5, with 8 bases that match TRBD1. The sample was PBMCs. This TCR came from a young woman in good health and CMV-seronegative. The CDR3 sequence: CASSYTQGEGNQPQHF. CDR3 sequence (DNA): TGTGCCAGCAGCTATACACAGGGGGAAGGCAATCAGCCCCAGCATTTT.